Below, 19 T cell receptor beta chains from the same sample are listed, as sequenced in a study of technical replicates of blood from a few donors. This table comes from immunoSEQ multiplex PCR, and its TCRdb copy is limited to in-frame clones, with some not included. The repertoire holds approximately 68,000 clones, about 97% seen once, with 0.25% to 0.35% in the top ten. Material for sequencing was T cells isolated from PBMCs. The receptor source for this set is a human donor in good health.

The chain has TRBV6-1 and TRBJ2-7; D uncertain. V gave up 6 bases and J gave up 4 bases, with 10 bases separating them. Germline values: CDR1 MNHNS, CDR2 SASEGT. This CDR3 has 12 residues. The CDR3 coding sequence is TGTGCCAGCAGGGCTTTGCTGTACGAGCAGTACTTC. Translation gives CASRALLYEQYF.

V gene TRBV30 combines with J gene TRBJ2-6; tentatively, D is TRBD2 (5 bases). The CDR3 has 16 residues. Germline V gene lookup returns CDR1 GTSNPN and CDR2 SVGIG (reference sequence). V shed 2 bases and J shed 0 bases, with 11 bases lying between them. In DNA form, the CDR3 reads TGTGCCTGGAGTCTGTGGGAGTCCTCTGGGGCCAACGTCCTGACTTTC. Translated: CAWSLWESSGANVLTF.

This clone occurred once. The chain couples TRBV4-1 to TRBJ2-7, with 7 positions matching TRBD1. The J segment lost 5 bases and the V segment lost 4 bases, leaving 5 bases of the junction unmatched. The CDR3 length is 13 residues. Germline V gene sequence: CDR1 MGHRA, CDR2 YSYEKL. CDR3 in DNA: TGCGCCAGCAGCCTAGACAGGGTAAACGAGCAGTACTTC. Translated, it gives CASSLDRVNEQYF.

With respect to this clone: Its ends do not fully match the called genes, so a read error is possible. This chain joins TRBV4-2 and TRBJ1-4; TRBD1 is a possible D gene (6 bases). This CDR3 region has 14 residues. Germline values: CDR1 LGHNA, CDR2 YNFKEQ. The CDR3 DNA follows: TGTGCCAGCAGCCAAGATATATCAGGGGCGCACCTGAGATTT. This translates into CASSQDISGAHLRF.

The chain uses TRBV30 and TRBJ1-1; TRBD1 is a possible D gene (6 bases). CDR1 GTSNPN and CDR2 SVGIG come from the germline V gene (reference sequence). The CDR3 consists of 15 residues. V lost 4 bases and J lost 5, with 20 bases in between. This chain's CDR3 is CAWIVIQGRGTEAFF. DNA of the CDR3: TGTGCCTGGATAGTCATACAGGGCCGTGGGACTGAAGCTTTCTTT.

The gene calls are TRBV19 and TRBJ2-2; no reliable D call. The CDR3 sequence is 14 residues long. Germline CDR1 LNHDA, CDR2 SQIVND (reference sequence). The ends were cut back, 7 bases at V and 7 bases at J, with 16 bases in the middle. The chain's CDR3 is CASTSRKHGGELFF. CDR3 bases: TGTGCCAGTACCTCCAGGAAACACGGCGGGGAGCTGTTTTTT.

The gene calls are TRBV4-3 and TRBJ2-3; TRBD2 matches at 8 bases. The V gene end was trimmed by 0 bases and the J gene end by 1 base; junction bases not matched to a gene: 3. CDR3 length equals 16 residues. CDR1 and CDR2 from the germline V gene are LGHNA and YSLEER. CDR3 sequence: CASSQEQRGRTDTQYF. In nucleotides, the CDR3 is TGCGCCAGCAGCCAAGAACAGCGGGGGCGCACAGATACGCAGTATTTT.

The chain is built from TRBV28 and TRBJ1-1, with D unclear. Looked up from germline, CDR1 is MDHEN and CDR2 is SYDVKM. V lost 10 bases to trimming and J lost 3 bases, with 9 bases between them. The CDR3 covers 11 residues. The CDR3 loop reads CATAWYTEAFF. The CDR3 nucleotides are TGTGCCACCGCGTGGTACACTGAAGCTTTCTTT.

The chain couples TRBV9 to TRBJ2-2; D remains ambiguous. V was trimmed by 1 base and J by 8 bases, leaving 3 bases between them. The CDR3 runs to 11 residues. Germline-derived CDR1 and CDR2 are SGDLS and YYNGEE. CDR3 bases: TGTGCCAGCAGCGTACCTGGGGAGCTGTTTTTT. Protein: CASSVPGELFF.

The rearrangement uses TRBV2 and TRBJ2-5, with D maybe TRBD2 (5 bases). This CDR3 has 13 residues. Germline CDR1 reads SNHLY; CDR2 reads FYNNEI. The V end lost 1 base, the J end lost 3 bases, and 6 bases lay between the germline ends. The CDR3 DNA reads TGTGCCAGCAGTGAAGACGGGGAAGAGACCCAGTACTTC. Protein product: CASSEDGEETQYF.

The chain combines TRBV6-6 with TRBJ2-6, with a possible D match to TRBD1 (8 bases). The V gene's germline CDR1 is MNHNY and CDR2 SVGAGI (reference sequence). V was shortened by 8 bases and J by 2 bases, with 13 bases between the two germline ends. The CDR3 length is 15 residues. The CDR3: CASGTGGAGANVLTF. CDR3 sequence (DNA): TGTGCCAGCGGTACAGGGGGGGCTGGGGCCAACGTCCTGACTTTC.

The rearrangement uses TRBV18 and TRBJ1-1; tentatively, D is TRBD1 (6 bases). The CDR3 runs 14 residues. In germline, CDR1 is KGHSH, CDR2 LQKENI. V shed 5 bases and J shed 5 bases, with 15 bases lying between them. The CDR3 protein is CASSSSRQGTEAFF. The CDR3, as DNA: TGTGCCAGCTCATCCAGTAGGCAGGGGACTGAAGCTTTCTTT.

V gene TRBV15 combines with J gene TRBJ1-1; a possible D gene is TRBD1 (6 bases). The CDR3 is made up of 13 amino acids. CDR1 and CDR2 from the germline V gene are LNHNV and YYDKDF (reference sequence). The V gene lost 0 bases and the J gene lost 12 bases, with 14 bases spanning the gap. CDR3 protein: CATSRDKGETTFF. CDR3 DNA: TGTGCCACCAGCAGAGATAAGGGGGAAACAACTTTCTTT. Complete variable domain (other parts from reference TRBV15 and TRBJ1-1): DAMVIQNPRYQVTQFGKPVTLSCSQTLNHNVMYWYQQKSSQAPKLLFHYYDKDFNNEADTPDNFQSRRPNTSFCFLDIRSPGLGDTAMYLCATSRDKGETTFFGQGTRLTVV.

The CDR3 region is CAWSRDRGHQPQHF. The CDR3 nucleotides are TGTGCCTGGAGTAGGGACAGGGGCCATCAGCCCCAGCATTTT. The chain is built from TRBV30 and TRBJ1-5; 10 positions agree with TRBD1. The germline gives CDR1 GTSNPN, CDR2 SVGIG (reference sequence). The V and J ends lost 2 bases and 5 bases, in that order; junction bases with no gene match: 3. This CDR3 contains 14 residues.

The rearrangement uses TRBV18 and TRBJ2-7; 8 bases agree with TRBD1. The germline gives CDR1 KGHSH, CDR2 LQKENI. The CDR3 runs to 14 residues. The V gene end was trimmed by 2 bases and the J gene end by 5 bases; junction bases not matched to a gene: 5. CDR3 sequence (DNA): TGTGCCAGCTCACCATGGAAGACAGGGGACGAGCAGTACTTC. Encoded protein: CASSPWKTGDEQYF.

V gene TRBV28 combines with J gene TRBJ2-5; a possible D gene is TRBD2 (5 bases). The V and J ends lost 11 bases and 2 bases respectively, with 12 bases between them. CDR3 size: 12 residues. From germline, CDR1 is MDHEN and CDR2 SYDVKM. The DNA for the CDR3 is TGTGCCGTTGAGGACTTTCAAGAGACCCAGTACTTC. Its protein product is CAVEDFQETQYF. Full variable domain (remainder filled in from reference TRBV28 and TRBJ2-5): DVKVTQSSRYLVKRTGEKVFLECVQDMDHENMFWYRQDPGLGLRLIYFSYDVKMKEKGDIPEGYSVSREKKERFSLILESASTNQTSMYLCAVEDFQETQYFGPGTRLLVL.

This CDR3 is CASRRRQGDEQFF. The CDR3 nucleotides are TGTGCCAGTAGACGAAGACAGGGCGATGAGCAGTTCTTC. The chain couples TRBV19 to TRBJ2-1; the match to TRBD1 covers 7 bases. The CDR3 loop spans 13 amino acids. Looked up from germline, CDR1 is LNHDA and CDR2 is SQIVND (reference sequence). The V gene end was trimmed by 6 bases and the J gene end by 8 bases; junction bases not matched to a gene: 7. The whole variable domain, remainder taken from reference TRBV19 and TRBJ2-1, is DGGITQSPKYLFRKEGQNVTLSCEQNLNHDAMYWYRQDPGQGLRLIYYSQIVNDFQKGDIAEGYSVSREKKESFPLTVTSAQKNPTAFYLCASRRRQGDEQFFGPGTRLTVL.

The CDR3 DNA is TGTGCCAGCAGCTTGGGTACCGCCTCAGGGGGAGCTTTCTTT. As protein: CASSLGTASGGAFF. The rearrangement links TRBV7-2 to TRBJ1-1, with 7 bases identical to TRBD1. The germline V gene has CDR1 SGHTA and CDR2 FQGNSA. The CDR3 is made up of 14 amino acids. V dropped 3 bases and J dropped 10; count of bases not matched to a gene: 11. Full variable domain (missing parts from reference TRBV7-2 and TRBJ1-1): GAGVSQSPSNKVTEKGKDVELRCDPISGHTALYWYRQSLGQGLEFLIYFQGNSAPDKSGLPSDRFSAERTGGSVSTLTIQRTQQEDSAVYLCASSLGTASGGAFFGQGTRLTVV.

The rearrangement links TRBV29-1 to TRBJ2-3; weak D call: TRBD2 (6 bases). The V end was cut by 4 bases, the J end by 4 bases, with 9 bases between. The CDR3 contains 12 residues. Germline lookup yields CDR1 SQVTM and CDR2 ANQGSEA. The CDR3 nucleotides are TGCAGCGTTGTGTCGGGGGCAGATACGCAGTATTTT. It codes for CSVVSGADTQYF.